This is a list of T cell receptor beta chains from one sample in a study of graft-versus-host responses after intestinal transplantation. No antigens are known for them. The table came from immunoSEQ multiplex PCR; TCRdb's copy has only in-frame clones and leaves some out. The data contain about 99,000 clones, about nine tenths of them singletons. Here the sequenced sample was unstimulated CD8+ T cells sorted from spleen or lymph node cells, taken before transplant. These receptors came from a human donor who was the organ donor for an intestinal transplant. Both conserved end residues are part of each CDR3. Fields, in order: V gene, J gene, clone size, D gene, CDR3 protein, CDR3 DNA. A D gene is named only where the DNA matches it firmly. The size entry is marked missing in some rows and otherwise reads once, few, many or a size class.

V gene: TRBV28
J gene: TRBJ1-1
clone size: .
D gene: TRBD1
CDR3 protein: CASSFHRRTGGVIGTEAFF
CDR3 DNA: TGTGCCAGCAGTTTCCATCGCAGGACAGGGGGAGTAATAGGCACTGAAGCTTTCTTT

V gene: TRBV7-2
J gene: TRBJ2-1
clone size: .
D gene: .
CDR3 protein: CASSLGSSYNEQFF
CDR3 DNA: TGTGCCAGCAGCTTGGGGAGCTCCTACAATGAGCAGTTCTTC

V gene: TRBV15
J gene: TRBJ2-1
clone size: .
D gene: TRBD1
CDR3 protein: CATSRVRGQGAKYSEQFF
CDR3 DNA: TGTGCCACCAGCAGAGTTCGGGGACAGGGGGCGAAATACAGTGAGCAGTTCTTC

V gene: TRBV12-5
J gene: TRBJ2-3
clone size: .
D gene: TRBD2
CDR3 protein: CASGFTPSGGDTGTDTQYF
CDR3 DNA: TGTGCTAGTGGTTTTACTCCTAGCGGGGGGGATACGGGCACAGATACGCAGTATTTT

V gene: TRBV7-8
J gene: TRBJ2-7
clone size: once
D gene: TRBD1
CDR3 protein: CASGSGTGFEQYF
CDR3 DNA: TGTGCCAGCGGATCCGGGACAGGGTTCGAGCAGTACTTC

V gene: TRBV19
J gene: TRBJ2-1
clone size: .
D gene: TRBD2
CDR3 protein: CASSIALAGGSEQFF
CDR3 DNA: TGTGCCAGTAGTATTGCCCTAGCGGGGGGTTCTGAGCAGTTCTTC

V gene: TRBV30
J gene: TRBJ1-1
clone size: .
D gene: .
CDR3 protein: CAWSWGVLNTEAFF
CDR3 DNA: TGTGCCTGGAGTTGGGGGGTTCTGAACACTGAAGCTTTCTTT

V gene: TRBV25-1
J gene: TRBJ2-7
clone size: .
D gene: TRBD1
CDR3 protein: CASSWTGVSYEQYF
CDR3 DNA: TGTGCCAGCAGTTGGACAGGGGTCTCCTACGAGCAGTACTTC

V gene: TRBV11-2
J gene: TRBJ2-3
clone size: .
D gene: TRBD2
CDR3 protein: CASSLDWPSGGSSTDTQYF
CDR3 DNA: TGTGCCAGCAGCTTAGATTGGCCTAGCGGGGGTTCTAGCACAGATACGCAGTATTTT

V gene: TRBV6-6
J gene: TRBJ1-4
clone size: few
D gene: .
CDR3 protein: CASSTLGDCSF
CDR3 DNA: TGTGCCAGCAGTACCCTGGGGGACTGTTCTTTT